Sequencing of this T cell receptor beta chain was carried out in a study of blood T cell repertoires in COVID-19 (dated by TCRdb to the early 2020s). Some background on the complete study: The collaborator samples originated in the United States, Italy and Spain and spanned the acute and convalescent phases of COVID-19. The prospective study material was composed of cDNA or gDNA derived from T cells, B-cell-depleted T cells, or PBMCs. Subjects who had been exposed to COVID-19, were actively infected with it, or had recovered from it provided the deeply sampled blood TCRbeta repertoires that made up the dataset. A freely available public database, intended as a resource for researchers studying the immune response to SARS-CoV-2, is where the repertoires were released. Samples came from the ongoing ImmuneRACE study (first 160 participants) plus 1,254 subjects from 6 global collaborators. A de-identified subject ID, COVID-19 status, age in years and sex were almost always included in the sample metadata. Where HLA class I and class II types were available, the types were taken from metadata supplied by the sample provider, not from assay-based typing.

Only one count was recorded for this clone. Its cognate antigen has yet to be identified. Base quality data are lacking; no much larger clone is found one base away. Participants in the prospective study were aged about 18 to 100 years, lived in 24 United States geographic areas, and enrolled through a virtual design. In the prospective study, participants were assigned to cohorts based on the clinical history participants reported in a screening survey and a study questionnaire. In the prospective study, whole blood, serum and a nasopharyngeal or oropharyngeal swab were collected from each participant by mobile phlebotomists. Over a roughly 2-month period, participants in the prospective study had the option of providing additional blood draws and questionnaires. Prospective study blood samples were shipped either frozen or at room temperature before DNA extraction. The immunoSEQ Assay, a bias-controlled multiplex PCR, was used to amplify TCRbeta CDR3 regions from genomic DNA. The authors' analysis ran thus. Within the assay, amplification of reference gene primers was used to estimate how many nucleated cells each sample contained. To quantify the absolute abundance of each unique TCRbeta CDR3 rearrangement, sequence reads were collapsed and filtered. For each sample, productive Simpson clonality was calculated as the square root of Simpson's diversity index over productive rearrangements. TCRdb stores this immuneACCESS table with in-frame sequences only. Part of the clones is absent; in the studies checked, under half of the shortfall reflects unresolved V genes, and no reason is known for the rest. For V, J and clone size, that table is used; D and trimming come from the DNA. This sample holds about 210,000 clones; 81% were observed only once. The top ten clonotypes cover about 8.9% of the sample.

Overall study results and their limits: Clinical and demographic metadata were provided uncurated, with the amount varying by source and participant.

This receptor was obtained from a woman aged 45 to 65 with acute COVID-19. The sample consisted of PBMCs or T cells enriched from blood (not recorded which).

For the CDR3, the sequence is CAWMTGGLQPQHF. The sequenced DNA is TGTGCCTGGATGACAGGGGGTCTTCAGCCCCAGCATTTT. This receptor chain uses TRBV30 and TRBJ1-5, and TRBD1 aligns with 9 junction nucleotides. The CDR3 sequence holds 13 residues, the cysteine and phenylalanine included. CDR3 DNA only is kept here, 39 bases in frame from base 1. V loses 4 bases at its end and J loses 6 bases; junction bases beyond the gene matches: 4. CDR1 and CDR2 were assigned from the germline V gene (reference sequence) as GTSNPN and SVGIG.